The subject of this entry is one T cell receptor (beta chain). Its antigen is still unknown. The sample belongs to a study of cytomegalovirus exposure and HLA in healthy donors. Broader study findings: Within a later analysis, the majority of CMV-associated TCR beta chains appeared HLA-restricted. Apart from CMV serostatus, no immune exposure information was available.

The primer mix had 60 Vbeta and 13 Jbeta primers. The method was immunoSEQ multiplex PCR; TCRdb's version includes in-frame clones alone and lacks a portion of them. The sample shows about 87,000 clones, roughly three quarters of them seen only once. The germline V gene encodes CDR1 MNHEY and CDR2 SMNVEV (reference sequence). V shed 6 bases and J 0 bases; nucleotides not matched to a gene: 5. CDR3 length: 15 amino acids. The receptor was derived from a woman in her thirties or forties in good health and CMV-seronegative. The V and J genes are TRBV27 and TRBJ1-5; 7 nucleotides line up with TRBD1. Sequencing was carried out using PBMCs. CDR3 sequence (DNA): TGTGCCAGCAGAGAAGAGGGGGCTAGCAATCAGCCCCAGCATTTT. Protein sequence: CASREEGASNQPQHF.